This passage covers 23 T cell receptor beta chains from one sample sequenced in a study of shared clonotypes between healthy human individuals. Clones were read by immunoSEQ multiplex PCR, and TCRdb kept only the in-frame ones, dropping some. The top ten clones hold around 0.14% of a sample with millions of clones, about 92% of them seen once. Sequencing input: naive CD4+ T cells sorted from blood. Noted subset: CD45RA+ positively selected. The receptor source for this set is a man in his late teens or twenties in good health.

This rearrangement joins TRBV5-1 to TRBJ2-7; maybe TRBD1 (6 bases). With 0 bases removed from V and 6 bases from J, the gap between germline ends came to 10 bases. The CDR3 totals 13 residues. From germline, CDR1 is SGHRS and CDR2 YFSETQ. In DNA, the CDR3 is TGCGCCAGCAGCTTGGTAACAGGGACCGAGCAGTACTTC. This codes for CASSLVTGTEQYF.

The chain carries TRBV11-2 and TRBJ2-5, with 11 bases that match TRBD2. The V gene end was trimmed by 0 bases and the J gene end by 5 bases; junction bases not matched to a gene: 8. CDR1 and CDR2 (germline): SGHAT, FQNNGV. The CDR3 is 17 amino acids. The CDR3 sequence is CASSLELLAGGWETQYF. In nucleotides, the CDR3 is TGTGCCAGCAGCTTAGAGTTGTTAGCGGGAGGGTGGGAGACCCAGTACTTC.

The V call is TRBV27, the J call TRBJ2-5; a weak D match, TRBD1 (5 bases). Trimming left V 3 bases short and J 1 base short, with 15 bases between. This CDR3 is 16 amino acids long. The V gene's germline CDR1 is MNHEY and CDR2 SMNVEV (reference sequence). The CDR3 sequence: CASSFSASRGQETQYF. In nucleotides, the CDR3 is TGTGCCAGCAGTTTCTCGGCCTCTAGGGGCCAAGAGACCCAGTACTTC.

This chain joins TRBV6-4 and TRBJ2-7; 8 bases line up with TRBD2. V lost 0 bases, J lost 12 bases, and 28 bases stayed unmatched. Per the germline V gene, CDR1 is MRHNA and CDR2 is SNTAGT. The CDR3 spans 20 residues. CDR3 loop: CASSDSQGPEASGGTSRPYF. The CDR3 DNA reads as TGTGCCAGCAGTGACTCTCAGGGTCCGGAGGCCAGCGGGGGAACGTCCCGTCCGTACTTC.

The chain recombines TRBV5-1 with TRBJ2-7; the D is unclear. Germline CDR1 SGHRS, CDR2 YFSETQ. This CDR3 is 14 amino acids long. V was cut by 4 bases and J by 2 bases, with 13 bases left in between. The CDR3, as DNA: TGCGCCAGCAGCCTTGCGGCGAAAACCTACGAGCAGTACTTC. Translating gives CASSLAAKTYEQYF.

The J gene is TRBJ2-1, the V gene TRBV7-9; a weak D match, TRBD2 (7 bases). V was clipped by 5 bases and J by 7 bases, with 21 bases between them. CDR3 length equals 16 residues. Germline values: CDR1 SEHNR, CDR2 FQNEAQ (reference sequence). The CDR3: CASSLWLAVTGNEQFF. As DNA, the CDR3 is TGTGCCAGCAGCCTGTGGCTAGCGGTAACAGGGAATGAGCAGTTCTTC.

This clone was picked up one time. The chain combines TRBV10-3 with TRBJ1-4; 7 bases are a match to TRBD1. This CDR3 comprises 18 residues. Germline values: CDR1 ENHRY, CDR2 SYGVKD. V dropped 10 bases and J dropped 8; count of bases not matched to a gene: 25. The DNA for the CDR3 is TGTGCCAGCTCGGCGACCCGCCTTAATGGACAGGTCCAGGAAAAACTGTTTTTT. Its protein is CASSATRLNGQVQEKLFF.

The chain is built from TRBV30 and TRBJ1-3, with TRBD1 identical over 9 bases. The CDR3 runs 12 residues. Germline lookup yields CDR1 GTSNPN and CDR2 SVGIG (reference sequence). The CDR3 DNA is TGTGCACTCGACAGGGGGTTGGACACCATATATTTT. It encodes CALDRGLDTIYF.

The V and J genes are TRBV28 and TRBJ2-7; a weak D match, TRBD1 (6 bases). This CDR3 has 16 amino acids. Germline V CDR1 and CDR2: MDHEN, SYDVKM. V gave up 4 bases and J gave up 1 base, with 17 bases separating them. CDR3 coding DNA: TGTGCCAGCAGTTACAGGGTATCCCACCCTTCCTACGAGCAGTACTTC. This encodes CASSYRVSHPSYEQYF.

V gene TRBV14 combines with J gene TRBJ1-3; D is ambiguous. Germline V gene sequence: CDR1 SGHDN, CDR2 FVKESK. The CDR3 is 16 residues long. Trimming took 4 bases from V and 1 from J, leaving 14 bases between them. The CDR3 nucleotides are TGTGCCAGCAGCCTCTTGGGGTGGTGGTCTGGAAACACCATATATTTT. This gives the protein CASSLLGWWSGNTIYF.

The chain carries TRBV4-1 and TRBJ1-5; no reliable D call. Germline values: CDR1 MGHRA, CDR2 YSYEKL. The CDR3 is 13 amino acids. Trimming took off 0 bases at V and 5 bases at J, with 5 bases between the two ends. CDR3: CASSQELDQPQHF. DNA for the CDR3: TGCGCCAGCAGCCAAGAGCTGGATCAGCCCCAGCATTTT.

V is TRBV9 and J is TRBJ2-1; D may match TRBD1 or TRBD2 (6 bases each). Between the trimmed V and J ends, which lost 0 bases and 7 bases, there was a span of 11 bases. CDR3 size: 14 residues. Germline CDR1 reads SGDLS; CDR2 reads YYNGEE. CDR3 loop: CASSVDQGGNEQFF. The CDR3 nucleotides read TGTGCCAGCAGCGTAGATCAAGGGGGGAATGAGCAGTTCTTC.

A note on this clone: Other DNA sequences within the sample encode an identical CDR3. The DNA for the CDR3 is TGTGCCAGCAGCTCGGGACAGGGGAACACCGGGGAGCTGTTTTTT. This translates into CASSSGQGNTGELFF. The gene calls are TRBV7-9 and TRBJ2-2, with TRBD1 identical over 9 bases. The V segment lost 4 bases and the J segment 1 base; nucleotides outside the gene matches: 1. This CDR3 contains 15 residues. Germline CDR1 is SEHNR and CDR2 is FQNEAQ (reference sequence).

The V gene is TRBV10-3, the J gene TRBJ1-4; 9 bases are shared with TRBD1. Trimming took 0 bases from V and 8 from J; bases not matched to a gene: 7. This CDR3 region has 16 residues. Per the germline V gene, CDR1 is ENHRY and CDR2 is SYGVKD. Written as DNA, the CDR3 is TGTGCCATCAGTGAGTCGCAGCCGGGACAGGGAGAAAAACTGTTTTTT. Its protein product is CAISESQPGQGEKLFF.

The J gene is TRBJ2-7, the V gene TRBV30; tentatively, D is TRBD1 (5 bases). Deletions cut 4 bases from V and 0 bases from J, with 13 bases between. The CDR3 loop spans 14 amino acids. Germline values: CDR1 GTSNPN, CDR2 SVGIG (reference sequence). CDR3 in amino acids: CAWTRTSHSYEQYF. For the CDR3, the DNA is TGTGCCTGGACCAGGACATCCCACTCCTACGAGCAGTACTTC.

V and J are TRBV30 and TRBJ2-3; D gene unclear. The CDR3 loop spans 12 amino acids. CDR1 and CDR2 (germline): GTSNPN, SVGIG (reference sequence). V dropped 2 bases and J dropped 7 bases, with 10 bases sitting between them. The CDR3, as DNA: TGTGCCTGGAGTCCGGATCAGAATACGCAGTATTTT. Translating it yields CAWSPDQNTQYF. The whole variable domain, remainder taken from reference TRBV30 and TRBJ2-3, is SQTIHQWPATLVQPVGSPLSLECTVEGTSNPNLYWYRQAAGRGLQLLFYSVGIGQISSEVPQNLSASRPQDRQFILSSKKLLLSDSGFYLCAWSPDQNTQYFGPGTRLTVL.

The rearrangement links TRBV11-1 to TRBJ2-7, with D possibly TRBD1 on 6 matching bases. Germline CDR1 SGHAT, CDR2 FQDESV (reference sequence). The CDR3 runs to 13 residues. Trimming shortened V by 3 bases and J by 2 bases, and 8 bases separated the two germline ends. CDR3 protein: CASSLYRAYEQYF. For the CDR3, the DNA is TGTGCCAGCAGCTTGTACAGGGCCTACGAGCAGTACTTC. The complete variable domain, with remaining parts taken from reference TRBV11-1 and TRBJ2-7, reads EAEVAQSPRYKITEKSQAVAFWCDPISGHATLYWYRQILGQGPELLVQFQDESVVDDSQLPKDRFSAERLKGVDSTLKIQPAELGDSAMYLCASSLYRAYEQYFGPGTRLTVT.

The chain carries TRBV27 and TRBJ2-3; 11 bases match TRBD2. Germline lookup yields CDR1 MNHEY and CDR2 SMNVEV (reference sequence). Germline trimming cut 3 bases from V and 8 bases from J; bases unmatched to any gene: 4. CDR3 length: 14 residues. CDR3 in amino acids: CASSFSGGASTQYF. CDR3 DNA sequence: TGTGCCAGCAGTTTTAGCGGGGGGGCCAGTACGCAGTATTTT.

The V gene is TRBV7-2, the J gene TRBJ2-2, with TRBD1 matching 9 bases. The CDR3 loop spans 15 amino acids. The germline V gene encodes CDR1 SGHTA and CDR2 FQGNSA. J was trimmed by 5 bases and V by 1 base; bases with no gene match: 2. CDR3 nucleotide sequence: TGTGCCAGCAGCTTAGGGGACAGGGCTACCGGGGAGCTGTTTTTT. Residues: CASSLGDRATGELFF.

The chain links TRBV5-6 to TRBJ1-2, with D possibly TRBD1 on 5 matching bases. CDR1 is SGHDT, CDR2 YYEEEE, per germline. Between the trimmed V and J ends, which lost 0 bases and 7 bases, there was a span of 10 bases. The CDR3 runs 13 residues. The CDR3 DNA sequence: TGTGCCAGCAGCTTGGGGGGGACCAGTGGCTACACCTTC. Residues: CASSLGGTSGYTF.

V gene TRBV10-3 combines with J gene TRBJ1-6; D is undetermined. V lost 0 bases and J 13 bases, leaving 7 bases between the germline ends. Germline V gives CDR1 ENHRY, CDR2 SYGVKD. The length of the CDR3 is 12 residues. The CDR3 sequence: CAISESTKPLHF. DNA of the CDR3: TGTGCCATCAGTGAGTCGACCAAGCCCCTCCACTTT.

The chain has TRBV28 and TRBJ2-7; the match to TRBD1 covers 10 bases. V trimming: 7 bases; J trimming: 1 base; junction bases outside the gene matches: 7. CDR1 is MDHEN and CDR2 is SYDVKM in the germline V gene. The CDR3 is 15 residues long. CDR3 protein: CASNLRGQGSYEQYF. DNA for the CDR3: TGTGCCAGCAACCTTAGGGGACAGGGGTCCTACGAGCAGTACTTC.

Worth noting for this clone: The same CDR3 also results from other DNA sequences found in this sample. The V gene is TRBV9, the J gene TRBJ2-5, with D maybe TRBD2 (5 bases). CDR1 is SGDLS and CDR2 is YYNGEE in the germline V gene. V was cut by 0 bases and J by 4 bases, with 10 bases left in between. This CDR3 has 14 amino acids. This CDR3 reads CASSVGAGGETQYF. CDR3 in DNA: TGTGCCAGCAGCGTAGGGGCGGGTGGAGAGACCCAGTACTTC.